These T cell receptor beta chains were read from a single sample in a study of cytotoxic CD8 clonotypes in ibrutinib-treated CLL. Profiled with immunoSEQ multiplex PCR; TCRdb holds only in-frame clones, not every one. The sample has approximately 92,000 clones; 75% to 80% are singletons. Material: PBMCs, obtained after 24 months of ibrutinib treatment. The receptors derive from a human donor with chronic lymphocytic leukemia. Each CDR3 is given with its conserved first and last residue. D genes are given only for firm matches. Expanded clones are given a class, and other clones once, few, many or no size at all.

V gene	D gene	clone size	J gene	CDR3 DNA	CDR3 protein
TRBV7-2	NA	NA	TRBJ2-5	TGTGCCAGCAGCCCGGGCGCAGGGGGGAGGTTACAGACCCAGTACTTC	CASSPGAGGRLQTQYF
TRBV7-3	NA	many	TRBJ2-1	TGTGCCAGCAGCCCCCGGGGGCCTAATGAGCAGTTCTTC	CASSPRGPNEQFF
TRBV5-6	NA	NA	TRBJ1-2	TGTGCCAGCAGCAGACTTCCCGGGACCCCTGGCTACACCTTC	CASSRLPGTPGYTF
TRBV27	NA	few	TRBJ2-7	TGTGCCACCGGGACTGCATACGAGCAGTACTTC	CATGTAYEQYF
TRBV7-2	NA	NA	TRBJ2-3	TGTGCCAGCAGCTTAGATTTCGGGGGAACGCAGTATTTT	CASSLDFGGTQYF
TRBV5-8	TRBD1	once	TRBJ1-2	TGTGCCAGCAGCTTCAGAATGGGACAGATCTATGGCTACACCTTC	CASSFRMGQIYGYTF
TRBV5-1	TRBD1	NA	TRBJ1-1	TGCGCCAGCAGCGTTGGCGGACAGGGGGCACAGAGTGAAGCTTTCTTT	CASSVGGQGAQSEAFF
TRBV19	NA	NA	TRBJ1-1	TGTGCCAGCGTTGGCTTTACGAACACTGAAGCTTTCTTT	CASVGFTNTEAFF
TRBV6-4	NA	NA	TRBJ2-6	TGTGCCAGCAGTGAACAGGGGGCCAACGTCCTGACTTTC	CASSEQGANVLTF
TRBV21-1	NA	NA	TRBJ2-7	TGTGCCAGCAGCAAAGTACGAGTCACGGAGCAGTACTTC	CASSKVRVTEQYF
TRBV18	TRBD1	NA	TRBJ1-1	TGTGCCAGCGCCCGACAGGGGGCGTTGGGCACTGAAGCTTTCTTT	CASARQGALGTEAFF
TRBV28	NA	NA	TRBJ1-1	TGTGCCAGCAGTCCCCGGTTGGTCAACACTGAAGCTTTCTTT	CASSPRLVNTEAFF
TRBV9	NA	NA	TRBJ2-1	TGTGCCAGCAGCGTAGACTGGCATGAGCAGTTCTTC	CASSVDWHEQFF
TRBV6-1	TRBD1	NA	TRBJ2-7	TGTGCCAGCTATATGATGGGGACAGGGTTCAACGAGCAGTACTTC	CASYMMGTGFNEQYF
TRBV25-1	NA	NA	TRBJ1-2	TGTGCCAGCAGTACGACAGCGCCCTTCTATGGCTACACCTTC	CASSTTAPFYGYTF
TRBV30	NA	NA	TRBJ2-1	TGTGCCTGGGGGAAGGGGGGAAACTACAATGAGCAGTTCTTC	CAWGKGGNYNEQFF
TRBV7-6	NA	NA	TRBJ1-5	TGTGCTAGCAGTAGGGCCGGTGGCAATCAGCCCCAGCATTTT	CASSRAGGNQPQHF
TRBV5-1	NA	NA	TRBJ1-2	TGCGCCAGCAGCTTGCAAGGCCGAAGAGATAATGGCTACACCTTC	CASSLQGRRDNGYTF
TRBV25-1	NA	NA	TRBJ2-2	TGTGCCAGCAGTGAATATTTAGGGGAGACGAACACCGGGGAGCTGTTTTTT	CASSEYLGETNTGELFF
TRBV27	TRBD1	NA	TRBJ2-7	TGTGCCAGCAGTATAAATTCCGGGACAGGGGGATACGAGCAGTACTTC	CASSINSGTGGYEQYF
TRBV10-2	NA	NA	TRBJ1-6	TGCGCCAGCAATCCCTACCGTAATTCACCCCTCCACTTT	CASNPYRNSPLHF
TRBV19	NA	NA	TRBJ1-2	TGTGCCGCCCGGACCGAAACCCCGGGGGCAGTCGGCTATGGCTACACCTTC	CAARTETPGAVGYGYTF
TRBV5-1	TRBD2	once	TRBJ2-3	TGCGCCAGCAGCTCACTACTAGCGGGAGACGATACGCAGTATTTT	CASSSLLAGDDTQYF
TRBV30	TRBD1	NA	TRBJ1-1	TGTGCCTGGACATGTCGTTCCTGGGACAGTGGGAACACTGAAGCTTTCTTT	CAWTCRSWDSGNTEAFF
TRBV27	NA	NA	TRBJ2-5	TGTGCCAGCAGTTCGGGTTCTGGGCAAGAGACCCAGTACTTC	CASSSGSGQETQYF
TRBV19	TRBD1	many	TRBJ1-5	TGTGCCAGTACTGAAGGACAGGGGGTGGATCAGCCCCAGCATTTT	CASTEGQGVDQPQHF
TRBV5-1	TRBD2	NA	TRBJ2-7	TGCGCCAGCAGCACAAGCGGGGCCTACGAGCAGTACTTC	CASSTSGAYEQYF
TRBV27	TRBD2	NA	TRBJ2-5	TGTGCCAGCAGTTTCCGAGGACTAGCGGGAGAGACCCAGTACTTC	CASSFRGLAGETQYF
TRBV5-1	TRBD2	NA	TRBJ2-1	TGCGCCACCAACTCCGGGCTAGCGGGTCCCCGTGAGCAGTTCTTC	CATNSGLAGPREQFF
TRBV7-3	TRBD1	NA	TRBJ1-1	TGTGCCAGCAGCTTATTAGACAGGGTCGACACTGAAGCTTTCTTT	CASSLLDRVDTEAFF
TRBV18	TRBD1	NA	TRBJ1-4	TGTGCCAGCTCACCCGCCGGGACAGGGGGTAATAATGAAAAACTGTTTTTT	CASSPAGTGGNNEKLFF
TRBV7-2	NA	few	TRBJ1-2	TGTGCCAGCGTTAGGGACCATGGCTACACCTTC	CASVRDHGYTF
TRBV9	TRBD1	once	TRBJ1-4	TGTGCCAGCAGCTCCCGACAGGGGGGGGAAGGAAAACTGTTTTTT	CASSSRQGGEGKLFF
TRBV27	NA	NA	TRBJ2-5	TGTGCCAGCAGTTCCCTCACATCCGGGGAGACCCAGTACTTC	CASSSLTSGETQYF
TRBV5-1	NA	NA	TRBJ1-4	TGCGCCAGCAGCTTCGGCAGCTCTGCTGCTAATGAAAAACTGTTTTTT	CASSFGSSAANEKLFF
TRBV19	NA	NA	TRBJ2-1	TGTGCCAGTAGTATTGACAGTTGGTTCGAAGGGGAGCAGTTCTTC	CASSIDSWFEGEQFF
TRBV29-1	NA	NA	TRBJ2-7	TGCAGCGCTGAGGCCGGACAAAGCTACGAGCAGTACTTC	CSAEAGQSYEQYF
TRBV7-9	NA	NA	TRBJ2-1	TGTGCCAGCAGCTTAGCCATTGAGCAGTTCTTC	CASSLAIEQFF
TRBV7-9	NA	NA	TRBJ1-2	TGTGCCAGCAGCAAAAGTACAGGGATATGGCCGGGCTACACCTTC	CASSKSTGIWPGYTF
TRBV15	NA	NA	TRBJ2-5	TGTGCCACCAGCAGAGGGGGTGAGACCCAGTACTTC	CATSRGGETQYF
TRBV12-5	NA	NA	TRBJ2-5	TGTGCTAGTGGTTTGGTACCGAGTATGGGGGGCCGGAGGGAGACCCAGTACTTC	CASGLVPSMGGRRETQYF
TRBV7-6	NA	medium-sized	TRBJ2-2	TGTGCCAGCAGACCTGGACAGCTCATGAACACCGGGGAGCTGTTTTTT	CASRPGQLMNTGELFF
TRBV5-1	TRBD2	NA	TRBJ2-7	TGCGCCAGCACCCCTAGCGGAATTGGCGCCTACGAGCAGTACTTC	CASTPSGIGAYEQYF
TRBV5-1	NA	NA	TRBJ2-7	TGCGCCAGCAGCTTGGCGGGCGACGAGCAGTACTTC	CASSLAGDEQYF
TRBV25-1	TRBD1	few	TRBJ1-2	TGTGCCAGCAGTGAATCCCTTGCAGGGGGTGCCTATGGCTACACCTTC	CASSESLAGGAYGYTF
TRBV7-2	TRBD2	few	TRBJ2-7	TGTGCCAGCAGCCCAGCCTTGACTAGCGGGAGTTATGAGCAGTACTTC	CASSPALTSGSYEQYF
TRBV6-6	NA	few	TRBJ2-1	TGTGCCAGCAACGATAGGAGCTCCTACAATGAGCAGTTCTTC	CASNDRSSYNEQFF
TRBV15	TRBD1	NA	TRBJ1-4	TGTGCCACCAGCAGAGGGAGGACAGGGGGAAACGAAAAACTGTTTTTT	CATSRGRTGGNEKLFF
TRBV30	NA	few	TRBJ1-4	TGTGCCTGGAGGGAATCGCCAGTGGGTGAAAAACTGTTTTTT	CAWRESPVGEKLFF
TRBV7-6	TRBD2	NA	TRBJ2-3	TGTGCCAGCAGCTTTTACGGAGTAGCGGGAGTATCAGATACGCAGTATTTT	CASSFYGVAGVSDTQYF
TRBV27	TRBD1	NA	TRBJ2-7	TGTGCCAGCAGTCAAGGACAGGGCACCGAGCAGTACTTC	CASSQGQGTEQYF
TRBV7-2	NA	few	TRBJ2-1	TGTGCCAGCAGCCCGAAGTGGGACTCGTGGAATGAGCAGTTCTTC	CASSPKWDSWNEQFF
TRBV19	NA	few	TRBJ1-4	TGTGCCAGTAAGGGGGTACGCGTGTATAATGAAAAACTGTTTTTT	CASKGVRVYNEKLFF
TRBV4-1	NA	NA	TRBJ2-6	TGCGCCAGCAGCCAAGAGGCCGGCCTGATAAGTACTTTC	CASSQEAGLISTF
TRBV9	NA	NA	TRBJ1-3	TGTGCCAGCAGCGTAGCAGGGTCCTTCTCTGGAAACACCATATATTTT	CASSVAGSFSGNTIYF
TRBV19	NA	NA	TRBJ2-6	TGTGCCAGTAGTATAGGGAGCGGGGCCAACGTCCTGACTTTC	CASSIGSGANVLTF
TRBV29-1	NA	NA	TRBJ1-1	TGCAGCGTGTCAGACGCAAATGGCGTTGGGGCTTTCTTT	CSVSDANGVGAFF
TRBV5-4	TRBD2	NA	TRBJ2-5	TGTGCCAGCAGCTTGGTCGGTAGCGGGGAGACCCAGTACTTC	CASSLVGSGETQYF
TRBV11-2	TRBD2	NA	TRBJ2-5	TGTGCCAGCCGGGCCCAGGGGCGGAGCGGGGGTTATTACCAGACCCAGTACTTC	CASRAQGRSGGYYQTQYF